This is a list of T cell receptor beta chains from one sample in a study of T cell repertoires in cytomegalovirus infection. MiXCR, applied by TCRdb to the reads, yields one record per CDR3 protein. This table holds around 100,000 distinct CDR3 sequences, about 33% found once. These TCRs are of unknown antigen specificity. Sequencing was performed on CD8+ T cells from cultured PBMCs, taken from culture after CMV antigen stimulation. These receptors came from a human donor in good health (CMV status not recorded). Some clones in this sample may be carry-over from other donors' samples. The CDR3 runs from the conserved cysteine through the conserved F or W. Fields, in order: CDR3 protein, V gene, J gene, CDR3 length.

CASSLEYRLTNTEAFF	TRBV7-2	TRBJ1-1	16
CASSPGLVYEQYF	TRBV19	TRBJ2-7	13
CASSYGTGNEKLFF	TRBV5-6	TRBJ1-4	14
CASSYPPWSRAEKTWEQYF	TRBV6-6	TRBJ2-7	19
CASSRALRQTDYGYTF	TRBV27	TRBJ1-2	16
CSAGTGNLDYGYTF	TRBV29-1	TRBJ1-2	14
CASSQGTSGLFF	TRBV4-1	TRBJ2-2	12
CASSYGWGVGDNEQFF	TRBV6-5	TRBJ2-1	16
CASSLEDSSYNSPLHF	TRBV5-1	TRBJ1-6	16
CASSLWASGGLDTQYF	TRBV7-2	TRBJ2-3	16
CASSFSGTRVGYEQYF	TRBV5-6	TRBJ2-7	16
CATKDTFSTDTQYF	TRBV19	TRBJ2-3	14
CATGQGRGYTF	TRBV10-3	TRBJ1-2	11
CASSTLLGHSSTDTQYF	TRBV7-9	TRBJ2-3	17
CASSFDRGGPYNEQFF	TRBV7-9	TRBJ2-1	16
CASSDLILVSQETQYF	TRBV6-1	TRBJ2-5	16